This T cell receptor (beta chain) was observed in a study of vaccination and CD4 T cells after COVID-19 (dated 2022 in TCRdb). As for the study more broadly: Convalescent patients had a positive SARS-CoV-2 result on nasal swab PCR, and of these patients, 8 or 9 had mild disease and one had severe disease. The convalescent cohort included six males and four females, with two Hispanic individuals, seven Caucasians, two Asians and one multiracial person. Participants got two doses of the Pfizer-BioNTech BNT162b2 vaccine (n=8) or two doses of the Moderna mRNA-1273 vaccine (n=2). Post-COVID blood samples were collected from convalescent patients a median of roughly 100 days after diagnosis, with a range of about 30 to 180 days. The time from the second vaccine dose to post-vaccine blood sampling had a median of around 72 days and ranged from about 12 to 241 days. For stimulating the cultures, overlapping spike peptide pools were used, derived from SARS-CoV-2 as well as from the common cold coronaviruses HCoV-NL63, HCoV-OC43 and HCoV-229E. In control cultures, a CEFX viral epitope pool was used as positive control, an HIV-1 Nef peptide pool was used as negative control, or no peptide was added. In ten to eleven COVID-19 convalescent patients and a few infection-naive healthy vaccine recipients, the spike-specific CD4+ TCR repertoire before mRNA vaccination was compared with the repertoire after mRNA vaccination. Overall study outcomes, separate from this receptor: Of the vaccine-specific clones in convalescent patients, 304 of 307, or nearly all, reacted only to SARS-CoV-2 spike and did not cross-react with common cold coronaviruses. Only a relatively small number of convalescent patients were included in the study, and early timepoints following natural infection were not analyzed. Among convalescent patients, a median about 87% of the SARS-CoV-2-reactive clones seen after vaccination appeared only after vaccination, which suggests priming specific to the vaccine. An increase in the median number of SARS-CoV-2-reactive clonotypes from roughly 20 after infection to roughly 36 after vaccination was observed, but the change was not found to be significant.

The CDR3 spans 14 residues, from the cysteine through the phenylalanine. Just CDR3 DNA is preserved here, 42 bases in frame from base 1. V sheds 0 bases and J sheds 10 bases, leaving 13 bases between their ends. CDR1 is given as LNHNV and CDR2 as YYDKDF, both from the germline V gene (reference sequence). What the treatment or condition label conveys for this sample: roughly ten-day PBMC culture with coronavirus spike peptide pools or control peptides (ViraFEST assay). The ViraFEST assay was used in the study, in which antigen-specific T cells were expanded with peptide pools and expanded clonotypes were subsequently identified by TCR sequencing. The positive SARS-CoV-2 PCR tests of the convalescent patients were dated from March to December 2020, before the Alpha, Beta and Delta variants emerged in the United States. PBMCs were cultured at under 2.5 million per well in IMDM supplemented with approximately 5% human AB serum and about 9.6 IU/ml IL-2, with 9.5 to 10 ug/ml peptide pools added. On days 3 and 7, half of the culture medium was replaced with fresh IL-2-containing medium. After roughly 9 days of culture, CD4+ T cells were isolated by negative selection with the EasySep CD4+ T cell isolation kit. PBMCs were separated from whole blood using Ficoll-Paque Plus gradient centrifugation and then either used fresh or cryopreserved at -140C. Each culture condition was generally run in triplicate wells.

By share, this clonotype ranks as medium-sized (0.01 to 0.1%). What this receptor recognizes is not known. Base qualities are not at hand, and no much larger clone is one base apart. The protocol used for the library was PCR. At the Johns Hopkins FTIC core, DNA from the cultured CD4+ T cells underwent TCR sequencing with the Oncomine TCR Beta short-read assay. The QIAamp micro DNA kit was used to extract genomic DNA from the cultured CD4+ T cells. Oncomine TCR Beta libraries made from cultured CD4+ T cells were pooled using unique dual indexes and sequenced on an Illumina iSeq 100. Under the source paper's analysis protocol: Non-productive sequences were removed, and CDR3s that did not start with C, did not end with F or W, or were shorter than 7 amino acids were discarded. The MANAFEST web application was used to identify antigen-specific clonotypes by comparing peptide-stimulated wells against reference wells and other culture wells. An FDR below 0.05, an odds ratio above 5, and a productive frequency above 0.1% in at least two of three replicate wells were required for clones to be considered positive. Cross-reactive clonotypes were defined as significantly expanded in both SARS-CoV-2 spike wells and at least one common cold coronavirus spike condition. Using R version 3.6.1, CDR3 homology was evaluated through Levenshtein distances (stringdist) along with unrooted phylogenetic trees (ape). The public reads were quality trimmed at Q25 with fastp and then assembled into clones with MiXCR by TCRdb, keeping productive beta chains. Rows with a matching CDR3 protein are joined into one entry that keeps the most common DNA and genes. The authors' filters were not applied to this entry. In all, the sample holds about 14,000 distinct CDR3 sequences, and 25% to 30% of those were seen once. Together, the top ten hold roughly 21% of the sample.

The receptor was isolated from a human donor with COVID-19. Sequences were obtained from cultured CD4+ T cells from blood. The chain links TRBV15 with TRBJ1-5; the D gene assignment is ambiguous. The CDR3 protein: CATSREGLVGPQHF. The bases read TGTGCCACCAGCAGAGAAGGACTGGTGGGTCCCCAGCATTTT.